The clone carrying this T cell receptor beta chain has at least ten counts. Profiling relied on immunoSEQ multiplex PCR, and the TCRdb table lists in-frame clones only, not all of them. This table holds around 170,000 clones, almost 90% found once. This record comes from a study of control samples from healthy donors and cancer patients. The germline V gene encodes CDR1 SNHLY and CDR2 FYNNEI. Deletions cut 3 bases from V and 7 bases from J, with 13 bases between. CDR3 length: 14 amino acids. The clonotype comes from a woman aged 25 to 39 in good health. What was sequenced was blood. V and J are TRBV2 and TRBJ1-5; no clear D gene. The CDR3 nucleotides read TGTGCCAGCAGTGAGGGGAGGGCTGGCCAGCCCCAGCATTTT. Its protein product is CASSEGRAGQPQHF.